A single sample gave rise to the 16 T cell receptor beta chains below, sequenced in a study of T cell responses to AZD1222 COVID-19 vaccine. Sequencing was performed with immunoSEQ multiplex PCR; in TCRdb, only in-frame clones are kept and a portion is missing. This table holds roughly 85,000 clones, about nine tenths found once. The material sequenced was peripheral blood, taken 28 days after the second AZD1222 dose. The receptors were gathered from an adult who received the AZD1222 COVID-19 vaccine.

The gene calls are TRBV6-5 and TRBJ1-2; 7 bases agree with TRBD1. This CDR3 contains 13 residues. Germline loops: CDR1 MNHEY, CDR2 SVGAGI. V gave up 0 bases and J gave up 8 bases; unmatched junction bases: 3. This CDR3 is CASSYSKTGGYTF. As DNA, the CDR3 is TGTGCCAGCAGTTACTCCAAGACAGGGGGCTACACCTTC.

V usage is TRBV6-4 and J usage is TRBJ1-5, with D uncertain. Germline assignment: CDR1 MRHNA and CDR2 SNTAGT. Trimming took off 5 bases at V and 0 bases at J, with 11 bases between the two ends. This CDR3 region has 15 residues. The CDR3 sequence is CASSPHRNSNQPQHF. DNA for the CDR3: TGTGCCAGCAGTCCCCACAGAAATAGCAATCAGCCCCAGCATTTT.

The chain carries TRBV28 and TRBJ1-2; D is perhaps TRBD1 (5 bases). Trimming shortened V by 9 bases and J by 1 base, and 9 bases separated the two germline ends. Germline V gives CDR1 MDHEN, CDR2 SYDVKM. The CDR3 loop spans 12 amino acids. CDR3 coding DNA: TGTGCCAGTCGACAGTTTAACTATGGCTACACCTTC. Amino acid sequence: CASRQFNYGYTF.

The DNA of the CDR3 is TGTGCCAGCAGTGAATCCATCCATTACACCTTC. It encodes CASSESIHYTF. V usage is TRBV25-1 and J usage is TRBJ1-2; unclear D gene. CDR3 length: 11 residues. Trimming cost V 1 base and J 11 bases, with 8 bases left between them. Germline values: CDR1 MGHDK, CDR2 SYGVNS.

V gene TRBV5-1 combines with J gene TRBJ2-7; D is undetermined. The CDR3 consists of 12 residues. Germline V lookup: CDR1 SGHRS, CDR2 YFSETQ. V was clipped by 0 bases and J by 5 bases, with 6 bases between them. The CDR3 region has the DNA TGCGCCAGCAGCTTGGTTAGGGACGAGCAGTACTTC. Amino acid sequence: CASSLVRDEQYF.

The CDR3 DNA follows: TGTGCCAGCCGGGACAGCTACGAGCAGTACTTC. Protein product: CASRDSYEQYF. The V gene is TRBV18, the J gene TRBJ2-7, with TRBD1 identical over 7 bases. CDR1 is KGHSH, CDR2 LQKENI, per germline. V was pared by 8 bases and J by 3 bases, with 1 base of the junction left unmatched. The CDR3 sequence is 11 residues long.

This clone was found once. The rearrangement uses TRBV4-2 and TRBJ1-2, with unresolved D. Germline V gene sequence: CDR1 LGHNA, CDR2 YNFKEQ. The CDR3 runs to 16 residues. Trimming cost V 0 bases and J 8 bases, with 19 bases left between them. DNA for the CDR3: TGTGCCAGCAGCCAAGAGGAGGCGGGATACGGGCAGGGCTACACCTTC. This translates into CASSQEEAGYGQGYTF.

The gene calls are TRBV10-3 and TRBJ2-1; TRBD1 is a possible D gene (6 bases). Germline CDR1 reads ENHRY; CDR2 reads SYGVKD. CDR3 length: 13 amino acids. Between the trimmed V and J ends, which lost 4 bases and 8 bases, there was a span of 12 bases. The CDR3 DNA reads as TGTGCCATCAGTGTTTACAGGGCGGATGAGCAGTTCTTC. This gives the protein CAISVYRADEQFF.

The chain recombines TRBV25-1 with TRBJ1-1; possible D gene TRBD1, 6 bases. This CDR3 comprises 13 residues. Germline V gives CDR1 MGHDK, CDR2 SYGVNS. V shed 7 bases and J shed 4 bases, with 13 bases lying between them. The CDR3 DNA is TGTGCCAGCATTGGAGGGGGAGGCACTGAAGCTTTCTTT. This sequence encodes CASIGGGGTEAFF.

The CDR3, as DNA: TGTGCCAGCAGTTTGTTCGGGGAGCTGTTTTTT. Its translation: CASSLFGELFF. The chain recombines TRBV6-2 or TRBV6-3 with TRBJ2-2, with unresolved D. Looked up from germline, CDR1 is MNHEY and CDR2 is SVGEGT. V was shortened by 4 bases and J by 7 bases, with 4 bases between the two germline ends. The CDR3 extends over 11 amino acids.

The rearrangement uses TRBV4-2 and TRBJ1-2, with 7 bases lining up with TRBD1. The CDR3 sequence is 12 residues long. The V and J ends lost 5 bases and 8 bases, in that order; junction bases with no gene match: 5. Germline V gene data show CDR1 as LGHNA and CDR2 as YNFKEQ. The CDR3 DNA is TGTGCCAGCAGCGACAGGGTCTCGGGCTACACCTTC. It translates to CASSDRVSGYTF.

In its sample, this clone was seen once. The CDR3 nucleotides are TGTGCCACCAGTGATGGAGGGACATTCTACTCACCCCTCCACTTT. Protein: CATSDGGTFYSPLHF. The chain joins TRBV24-1 to TRBJ1-6; maybe TRBD1 (6 bases). Trimming took off 3 bases at V and 10 bases at J, with 15 bases between the two ends. This CDR3 spans 15 amino acids. From germline, CDR1 is KGHDR and CDR2 SFDVKD.

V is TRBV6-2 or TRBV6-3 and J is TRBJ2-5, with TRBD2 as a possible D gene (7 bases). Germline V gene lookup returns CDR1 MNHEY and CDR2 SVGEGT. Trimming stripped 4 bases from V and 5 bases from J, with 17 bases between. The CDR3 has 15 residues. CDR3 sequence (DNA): TGTGCCAGCAGTTTCTGGGGGGGGCCAGCCGAGACCCAGTACTTC. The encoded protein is CASSFWGGPAETQYF.

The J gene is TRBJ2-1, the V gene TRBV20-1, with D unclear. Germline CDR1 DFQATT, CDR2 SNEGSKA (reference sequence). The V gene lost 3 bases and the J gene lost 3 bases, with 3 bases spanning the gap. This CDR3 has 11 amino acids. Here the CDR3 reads CSARVYNEQFF. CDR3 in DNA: TGCAGTGCTAGGGTCTACAATGAGCAGTTCTTC.

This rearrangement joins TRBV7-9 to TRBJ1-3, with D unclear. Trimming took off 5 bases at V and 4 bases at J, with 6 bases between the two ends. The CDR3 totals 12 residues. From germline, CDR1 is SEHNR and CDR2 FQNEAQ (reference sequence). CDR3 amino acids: CASSPVGNTIYF. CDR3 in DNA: TGTGCCAGCAGCCCGGTAGGAAACACCATATATTTT. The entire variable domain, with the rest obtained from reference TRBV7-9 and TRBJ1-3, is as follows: DTGVSQNPRHKITKRGQNVTFRCDPISEHNRLYWYRQTLGQGPEFLTYFQNEAQLEKSRLLSDRFSAERPKGSFSTLEIQRTEQGDSAMYLCASSPVGNTIYFGEGSWLTVV.

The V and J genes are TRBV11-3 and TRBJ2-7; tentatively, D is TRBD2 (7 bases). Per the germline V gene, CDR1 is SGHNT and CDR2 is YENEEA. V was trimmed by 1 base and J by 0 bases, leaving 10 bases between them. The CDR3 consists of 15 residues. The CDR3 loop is CASSLGRGASYEQYF. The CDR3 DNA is TGTGCCAGCAGCTTAGGACGGGGGGCCTCCTACGAGCAGTACTTC.